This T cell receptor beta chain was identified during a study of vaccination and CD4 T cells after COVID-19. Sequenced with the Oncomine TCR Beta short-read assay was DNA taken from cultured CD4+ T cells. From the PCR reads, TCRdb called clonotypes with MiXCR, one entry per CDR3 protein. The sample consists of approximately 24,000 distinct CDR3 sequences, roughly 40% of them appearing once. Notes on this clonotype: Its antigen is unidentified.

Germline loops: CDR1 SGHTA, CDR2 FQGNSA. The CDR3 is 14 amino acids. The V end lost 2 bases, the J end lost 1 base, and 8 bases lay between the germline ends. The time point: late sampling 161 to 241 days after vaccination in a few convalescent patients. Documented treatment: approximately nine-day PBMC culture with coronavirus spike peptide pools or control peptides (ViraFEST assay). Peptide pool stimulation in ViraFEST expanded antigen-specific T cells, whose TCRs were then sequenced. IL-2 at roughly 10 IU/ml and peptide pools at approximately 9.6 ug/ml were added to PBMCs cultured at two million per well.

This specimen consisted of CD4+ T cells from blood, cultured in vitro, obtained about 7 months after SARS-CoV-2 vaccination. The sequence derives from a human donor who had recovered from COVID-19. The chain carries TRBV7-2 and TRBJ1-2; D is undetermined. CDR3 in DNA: TGTGCCAGCAGCTTAAGTCGAATTAACTATGGCTACACCTTC. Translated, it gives CASSLSRINYGYTF.